This entry is about one T cell receptor (beta chain). The junction differs from germline at one of its ends, possibly a read error. The data belong to a study of blood T cell repertoires in COVID-19. Study-wide background: PBMCs, B-cell-depleted T cells, or T cells were the source of the cDNA or gDNA that made up the material.

Here immunoSEQ multiplex PCR was the method, and the copy in TCRdb shows in-frame clones only, minus some. The profile shows 130,000 to 150,000 clones, 80% to 90% of them singletons. The CDR3 sequence is 16 residues long. Germline-derived CDR1 and CDR2 are SSHAT and FNYEAQ (reference sequence). The specimen sequenced was peripheral blood. The clonotype was recovered from a man aged 55-75 years with active or convalescent COVID-19. The J gene is TRBJ1-1, the V gene TRBV7-7; D not resolved. The CDR3 sequence: CASSPLAGGLNTEAFF. The CDR3 coding sequence is TGTGCTAGCAGCCCTTTGGCGGGCGGGTTGAACACTGAAGCTTTCTTT.